This section outlines one T cell receptor (beta chain) sequence together with its context. The V gene lost 7 bases and the J gene lost 0 bases, with 10 bases spanning the gap. CDR1 is MDHEN, CDR2 SYDVKM, per germline. There are 14 residues in the CDR3. The data stem from a study of blood T cell repertoires in COVID-19. Background on the study: COVID-19 samples collected from the United States, Italy and Spain covered acute and convalescent phases. The cDNA or gDNA used as material had been derived from T cells, B-cell-depleted T cells, or PBMCs.

Original data processing: Nucleated cell number was recorded as an estimate derived from reference gene primer amplification. Only in-frame clones appear in the TCRdb table, and some are missing; sequencing was by immunoSEQ multiplex PCR. V and J calls and clone size are those listed in that table; D and trimming were worked out from the DNA. The sample records roughly 110,000 clones, about 90% being singletons. This chain connects TRBV28 to TRBJ1-5; D is perhaps TRBD1 (5 bases). The receptor's source is a man in his forties or fifties with active or convalescent COVID-19. Sequencing was performed on peripheral blood. CDR3 sequence: CASNTRGSNQPQHF. In DNA, the CDR3 is TGTGCCAGCAACACAAGGGGTAGCAATCAGCCCCAGCATTTT.